These 20 T cell receptor beta chains were all obtained from the same sample, sequenced in a study of cytomegalovirus exposure and HLA in healthy donors. PCR amplification relied on 60 Vbeta primers (plus 13 Jbeta primers). Measured with immunoSEQ multiplex PCR; TCRdb has only the in-frame clones, and not every one. The sample consists of about 100,000 clones, approximately 76% of them appearing once. Source material: PBMCs. These receptors came from a man aged 40-49 years in good health and CMV-seropositive.

The chain combines TRBV6-5 with TRBJ1-5; D may be TRBD1 (6 bases). The germline CDR1 and CDR2 sequences are MNHEY and SVGAGI. This CDR3 comprises 14 residues. The V gene lost 6 bases and the J gene lost 7 bases, with 16 bases spanning the gap. This chain's CDR3 is CASRSGEGGQPQHF. The CDR3 DNA is TGTGCCAGCAGATCCGGGGAGGGGGGACAGCCCCAGCATTTT.

The chain links TRBV28 to TRBJ1-2, with D unresolved. The germline V and J ends were trimmed by 4 bases and 4 bases, with 13 bases remaining between them. This CDR3 has 14 residues. The germline V gene encodes CDR1 MDHEN and CDR2 SYDVKM. The CDR3 sequence is CASSSTDGGYGYTF. The DNA of the CDR3 is TGTGCCAGCAGTTCTACGGATGGAGGCTATGGCTACACCTTC.

J is TRBJ2-1 and V is TRBV11-3; tentative D call: TRBD2 (6 bases). The germline V gene has CDR1 SGHNT and CDR2 YENEEA. With 1 base removed from V and 7 bases from J, the gap between germline ends came to 14 bases. The CDR3 extends over 15 amino acids. The CDR3 DNA reads as TGTGCCAGCAGCTTAGGGGACGGGAGCGGAAATGAGCAGTTCTTC. Its protein is CASSLGDGSGNEQFF.

This CDR3 is CASSSKETQYF. The DNA of the CDR3 is TGTGCCAGCAGCTCTAAAGAGACCCAGTACTTC. The genes are TRBV7-9 and TRBJ2-5, with no clear D. V dropped 4 bases and J dropped 3 bases, with 3 bases sitting between them. Germline-derived CDR1 and CDR2 are SEHNR and FQNEAQ (reference sequence). The length of the CDR3 is 11 residues.

The CDR3 here is CATQTGGREQYF. The CDR3 DNA is TGTGCCACCCAGACAGGGGGAAGGGAGCAGTACTTC. This chain uses TRBV27 with TRBJ2-7, with TRBD1 matching 9 bases. This CDR3 region has 12 residues. CDR1 and CDR2 (germline): MNHEY, SMNVEV (reference sequence). The V and J ends lost 10 bases and 7 bases, in that order; junction bases with no gene match: 8.

V is TRBV19 and J is TRBJ1-1; unclear D gene. This CDR3 comprises 15 residues. CDR1 and CDR2 from the germline V gene are LNHDA and SQIVND (reference sequence). The CDR3 coding sequence is TGTGACTGGGCTGACACCCCCGTGGAGGACACTGAAGCTTTCTTT. This translates into CDWADTPVEDTEAFF.

The chain links TRBV15 to TRBJ2-1; TRBD2 matches 8 bases. The CDR3 spans 14 residues. In germline, CDR1 is LNHNV, CDR2 YYDKDF (reference sequence). The junction had 7 bases not matched to a gene; V was cut back by 3 bases and J by 9 bases. The DNA for the CDR3 is TGTGCCACCAGCAGTCCCGATAGCGGGATTGAGCAGTTCTTC. It translates to CATSSPDSGIEQFF. The full variable domain, rest sourced from reference TRBV15 and TRBJ2-1, is DAMVIQNPRYQVTQFGKPVTLSCSQTLNHNVMYWYQQKSSQAPKLLFHYYDKDFNNEADTPDNFQSRRPNTSFCFLDIRSPGLGDTAMYLCATSSPDSGIEQFFGPGTRLTVL.

The gene calls are TRBV5-5 and TRBJ1-5; 7 bases are shared with TRBD1. The germline gives CDR1 SGHKS, CDR2 YYEKEE (reference sequence). This CDR3 has 15 amino acids. V shed 1 base, J shed 4 bases, and the junction held 5 bases outside the gene matches. CDR3 sequence reads: CASSLRQGANQPQHF. CDR3 sequence (DNA): TGTGCCAGCAGCTTGAGACAGGGTGCAAATCAGCCCCAGCATTTT.

The V gene is TRBV18, the J gene TRBJ1-5; 9 nucleotides align to TRBD1. This CDR3 has 16 residues. CDR1 is KGHSH and CDR2 is LQKENI in the germline V gene. J lost 7 bases, V lost 6 bases, and 13 bases had no gene match. CDR3 region: CASSLGQGRYNQPQHF. CDR3 DNA: TGTGCCAGCTCTCTCGGACAGGGGCGGTACAACCAGCCCCAGCATTTT.

For the CDR3, the DNA is TGCGCCAGCAGCCAAGAAGGGGGAAGCGGGGGGCCCCCAGATACGCAGTATTTT. Its protein product is CASSQEGGSGGPPDTQYF. The rearrangement links TRBV4-1 to TRBJ2-3; TRBD2 matches at 9 bases. The junction had 11 bases not matched to a gene; V was cut back by 0 bases and J by 4 bases. Germline V gene lookup returns CDR1 MGHRA and CDR2 YSYEKL. CDR3 length: 18 amino acids.

The rearrangement links TRBV14 to TRBJ2-7, with 7 bases lining up with TRBD1. Looked up from germline, CDR1 is SGHDN and CDR2 is FVKESK. V trimming: 4 bases; J trimming: 3 bases; junction bases outside the gene matches: 9. The CDR3 is 15 amino acids. This CDR3 reads CASSRDRAASYEQYF. DNA of the CDR3: TGTGCCAGCAGCCGAGACAGGGCCGCGAGCTACGAGCAGTACTTC.

The rearrangement joins TRBV11-2 to TRBJ1-3, with 10 bases fitting TRBD1. Per germline, CDR1 SGHAT and CDR2 FQNNGV. The CDR3 spans 16 residues. Trimming at V came to 5 bases and at J to 7 bases, leaving 11 bases not matched to a gene. CDR3 nucleotides: TGTGCCAGCAGCCCAGGGGTTCGGGACAGGGGTAACACCATATATTTT. This codes for CASSPGVRDRGNTIYF. Full variable domain (outside the CDR3, taken from reference TRBV11-2 and TRBJ1-3): EAGVAQSPRYKIIEKRQSVAFWCNPISGHATLYWYQQILGQGPKLLIQFQNNGVVDDSQLPKDRFSAERLKGVDSTLKIQPAKLEDSAVYLCASSPGVRDRGNTIYFGEGSWLTVV.

The V and J genes are TRBV4-3 and TRBJ2-1; no firm D call. In germline, CDR1 is LGHNA, CDR2 YSLEER. Trimming left V 0 bases short and J 5 bases short, with 11 bases between. This CDR3 comprises 15 residues. The CDR3 DNA reads TGCGCCAGCAGCCAAGATCTCGACTGGAACAATGAGCAGTTCTTC. Translation gives CASSQDLDWNNEQFF.

The chain has TRBV6-1 and TRBJ2-5; D unresolved. Trimming took 2 bases from V and 4 from J, leaving 8 bases between them. Per the germline V gene, CDR1 is MNHNS and CDR2 is SASEGT. CDR3 length: 13 residues. CDR3 sequence (DNA): TGTGCCAGCAGTGAACAAGCAATAGAGACCCAGTACTTC. This codes for CASSEQAIETQYF.

The genes are TRBV6-5 and TRBJ2-4; TRBD2 matches at 8 bases. The CDR3 runs to 15 residues. V trimming: 0 bases; J trimming: 6 bases; junction bases outside the gene matches: 4. Germline V gene lookup returns CDR1 MNHEY and CDR2 SVGAGI. The CDR3 sequence: CASSYSAGEGNIQYF. In nucleotides, the CDR3 is TGTGCCAGCAGTTACTCAGCGGGGGAGGGAAACATTCAGTACTTC.

The chain is built from TRBV10-3 and TRBJ2-1, with 12 bases that match TRBD2. V was clipped by 6 bases and J by 10 bases; unmatched bases: 10. This CDR3 has 15 amino acids. Germline CDR1 is ENHRY and CDR2 is SYGVKD. CDR3 amino acids: CAISPGLAGSFEQFF. The CDR3 DNA reads TGTGCCATCAGCCCTGGACTAGCGGGATCTTTCGAGCAGTTCTTC.

The chain combines TRBV19 with TRBJ1-5; 7 bases fit TRBD1. Unmatched junction bases numbered 15, after V lost 10 bases and J lost 0 bases. The CDR3 has 17 amino acids. Germline CDR1 and CDR2: LNHDA and SQIVND (reference sequence). The CDR3, as DNA: TGTGCCACCCGGAAAATAGACAGGGTTTATAGCAATCAGCCCCAGCATTTT. This sequence encodes CATRKIDRVYSNQPQHF.

The chain links TRBV2 to TRBJ1-6, with TRBD1 matching 9 bases. CDR3 length: 14 amino acids. V dropped 5 bases and J dropped 10; count of bases not matched to a gene: 6. Germline V lookup: CDR1 SNHLY, CDR2 FYNNEI. As DNA, the CDR3 is TGTGCCAGCAGTAGGACAGGGGTAAACTCACCCCTCCACTTT. It specifies CASSRTGVNSPLHF.

CDR3: CASSFQAGVTYEQYF. The CDR3 DNA reads as TGTGCCAGCAGTTTCCAAGCGGGGGTTACCTACGAGCAGTACTTC. V is TRBV27 and J is TRBJ2-7, with TRBD2 matching over 8 bases. Germline trimming cut 3 bases from V and 2 bases from J; bases unmatched to any gene: 6. Per the germline V gene, CDR1 is MNHEY and CDR2 is SMNVEV (reference sequence). The CDR3 sequence is 15 residues long.

The V and J genes are TRBV29-1 and TRBJ2-5; 8 bases align to TRBD2. CDR3 length: 17 amino acids. Trimming cost V 1 base and J 9 bases; bases outside gene matches: 19. Germline V gives CDR1 SQVTM, CDR2 ANQGSEA. Here the CDR3 DNA reads TGCAGCGTTGAAGGACGGATGGCGCGGGAGGTTTCACGGGCCCAGTACTTC. Protein: CSVEGRMAREVSRAQYF.